Included here is one T cell receptor (beta chain) sequence, with context. Assay: immunoSEQ multiplex PCR; the TCRdb copy retains only in-frame clones and omits some. The sample lists 170,000 or so clones; roughly 90% were seen once. V lost 3 bases and J lost 8, with 17 bases in between. The CDR3 length is 15 residues. Germline V CDR1 and CDR2: MNHEY, SMNVEV (reference sequence). This entry is derived from a study of blood T cell repertoires in COVID-19. The rearrangement links TRBV27 to TRBJ2-1; possibly TRBD1 for D (5 bases). The sequence was collected from a woman in her 50s who had recovered from COVID-19. Sequenced material: PBMCs or T cells enriched from blood (not recorded which). CDR3 loop: CASSFISAGFDEQFF. The CDR3 nucleotides read TGTGCCAGCAGTTTCATCTCCGCAGGGTTCGATGAGCAGTTCTTC.